This TCR beta chain was documented in a study of identical twins. Looked up from germline, CDR1 is KGHDR and CDR2 is SFDVKD. The CDR3 contains 17 residues. TCRdb analysed the 5' RACE reads with MiXCR anew, one entry per CDR3 protein. The data contain more than 1.5 million distinct CDR3 sequences, around 29% of them singletons. Broader study findings: Abundant beta clonotypes from cord blood had fewer insertions, unlike memory repertoires, which showed none.

Concerning this clonotype itself: The antigen is undetermined. The junction shows a germline mismatch at one end, possibly a read error.

The J gene is TRBJ2-1, the V gene TRBV24-1; TRBD2 matches 8 bases. What was sequenced was cord blood. This sequence originates from a newborn girl in good health. CDR3 nucleotides: TGTGCCACCGGTGATTTGAGTGTAGCGGGAAGATACAATGAGCAGTTCTTC. Its translation is CATGDLSVAGRYNEQFF.